A selection of T cell receptor beta chains follows, all from one sample in a study of technical replicates of blood from a few donors. The repertoire was sequenced with immunoSEQ multiplex PCR; TCRdb's copy has only in-frame clones and lacks some. Here the sample spans around 68,000 clones, 95% to 98% being singletons. Specimen: T cells isolated from PBMCs. The source is a human donor in good health. The CDR3 runs from the conserved cysteine through the conserved F or W. Each record gives: J gene, V gene, clone size, D gene, CDR3 DNA, CDR3 protein. A D gene is named only where the DNA matches it firmly. Size is stated for part of the rows, as once, few or many counts, or as a class when the clone is expanded.

TRBJ2-2 TRBV6-6 - TRBD2 TGTGCCACCGTAGCGGGAGTAGACACCGGGGAGCTGTTTTTT CATVAGVDTGELFF
TRBJ2-5 TRBV27 - - TGTGCCAGCAGTTTAACAGGGAGTAAGACCCAGTACTTC CASSLTGSKTQYF
TRBJ2-3 TRBV27 - TRBD2 TGTGCCAGCAGCTCCGGGACTAGCGGGACAGATACGCAGTATTTT CASSSGTSGTDTQYF
TRBJ2-7 TRBV27 once - TGTGCCAGCAGTTTGGGCGAGAGTGGTTACGAGCAGTACTTC CASSLGESGYEQYF
TRBJ2-2 TRBV28 once TRBD1 TGTGCCAGCAGTTTACGGACAGGGAACACCGGGGAGCTGTTTTTT CASSLRTGNTGELFF
TRBJ1-5 TRBV7-9 - TRBD1 TGTGCCAGCAGCTTAGAGGGGGCGGGAATTAGTCAGCCCCAGCATTTT CASSLEGAGISQPQHF
TRBJ2-7 TRBV25-1 - - TGTGCCAGCGGGCAGGGCCACGAGCAGTACTTC CASGQGHEQYF
TRBJ2-7 TRBV6-1 - - TGTGCCAGCAGCGCCGACAGGCGATACGAGCAGTACTTC CASSADRRYEQYF
TRBJ2-7 TRBV7-9 few - TGTGCCAGCAGCTTAGGGCCAGGGGAAGGCTACGAGCAGTACTTC CASSLGPGEGYEQYF
TRBJ1-1 TRBV7-3 once TRBD1 TGTGCCAGCAGCTATACTCCGGGACAGGGCGTTCACACTGAAGCTTTCTTT CASSYTPGQGVHTEAFF
TRBJ2-2 TRBV7-3 - - TGTGCCAGCAGCTTACGCCCCGACAGCAACACCGGGGAGCTGTTTTTT CASSLRPDSNTGELFF
TRBJ2-5 TRBV29-1 once - TGCAGCGTTAGGCGGAGCTCAGAGACCCAGTACTTC CSVRRSSETQYF
TRBJ1-5 TRBV28 - TRBD1 TGTGCCAGCAGTTCCGGACAGGGACATCAGCCCCAGCATTTT CASSSGQGHQPQHF